In this sample, the clone carrying this T cell receptor (beta chain) turned up a few times. Germline V gene lookup returns CDR1 SGDLS and CDR2 YYNGEE. Trimming pared 4 bases from V and 4 bases from J, leaving 18 bases between. There are 16 residues in the CDR3. PCR involved 60 Vbeta and 13 Jbeta primers. Profiled with immunoSEQ multiplex PCR; TCRdb holds only in-frame clones, not every one. The sample records fewer than 250,000 clones, around 81% being singletons. These data belong to a study of cytomegalovirus exposure and HLA in healthy donors. The sequenced sample consisted of PBMCs. V and J are TRBV9 and TRBJ1-3, with D maybe TRBD1 (6 bases). The TCR comes from a man younger than 35 in good health and CMV-seronegative. CDR3 region: CASSTSGQNSGNTIYF. The CDR3 coding sequence is TGTGCCAGCAGCACCTCGGGACAAAACTCGGGAAACACCATATATTTT.